One sample yielded the 21 T cell receptor beta chains listed below, sequenced in a study of HIV-infected patients and healthy controls. Around 500 ng RNA was reverse transcribed with alpha and beta constant-region primers. Separate chain-specific third strand synthesis with multiplexing indices produced the alpha and beta libraries. TCRdb independently ran MiXCR on the 5' RACE reads; one entry per CDR3 protein. The sample contains about 10,000 distinct CDR3 sequences, under 8.5% of which appear only once. All unsorted peripheral T cells were captured because whole blood was used without fractionation. The source material was blood. Every receptor here comes from an adult in good health.

This clonotype was counted at least ten times. The V gene is TRBV23-1, the J gene TRBJ2-3; D possibly corresponds to TRBD2 (5 bases). TRBV23-1 is flagged as an ORF with uncertain function. V lost 4 bases, J lost 4 bases, and 15 bases lay in between. This CDR3 is 15 amino acids long. CDR3 in amino acids: CASSLAGEPPDTQYF. The CDR3 coding sequence is TGCGCCAGCAGTCTGGCCGGGGAGCCCCCAGATACGCAGTATTTT.

This clonotype was seen repeatedly, ten times or more. The chain employs TRBV3-1 and TRBJ1-2; tentative D call: TRBD1 (6 bases). Trimming left V 5 bases short and J 4 bases short, with 11 bases between. This CDR3 contains 13 residues. CDR1 LGHDT and CDR2 YNNKEL come from the germline V gene (reference sequence). CDR3 sequence reads: CASSTGTPYGYTF. The DNA of the CDR3 is TGTGCCAGCAGCACCGGGACACCCTATGGCTACACCTTC.

This clonotype rates as medium-sized. V gene TRBV5-5 combines with J gene TRBJ1-5, with D hard to call. Germline V gives CDR1 SGHKS, CDR2 YYEKEE (reference sequence). The CDR3 is 14 amino acids. Trimming cost V 2 bases and J 4 bases, with 10 bases left between them. The CDR3 loop reads CASSLAVGNQPQHF. The CDR3 DNA reads as TGTGCCAGCAGCTTAGCGGTTGGGAATCAGCCCCAGCATTTT.

Ten or more counts support this clonotype. The chain uses TRBV5-1 and TRBJ2-1; 10 bases fit TRBD2. Looked up from germline, CDR1 is SGHRS and CDR2 is YFSETQ. CDR3 size: 14 residues. V lost 5 bases and J lost 3; bases outside the gene matches: 2. CDR3 DNA sequence: TGCGCCAGCAGACTAGCGGGGAACTACAATGAGCAGTTCTTC. It codes for CASRLAGNYNEQFF.

This clonotype is termed medium-sized (0.01 to 0.1%). The chain uses TRBV18 and TRBJ1-1, with 9 positions matching TRBD1. The germline V gene encodes CDR1 KGHSH and CDR2 LQKENI. This CDR3 has 17 residues. V lost 6 bases to trimming and J lost 1 base; unmatched junction nucleotides: 12. The CDR3 reads CASSQLEAGQGNTEAFF. Written as DNA, the CDR3 is TGTGCCAGCTCGCAACTGGAGGCGGGACAGGGGAACACTGAAGCTTTCTTT.

In this sample, this clonotype is medium-sized. The gene calls are TRBV12-3 or TRBV12-4 and TRBJ1-2; 7 bases align to TRBD1. This CDR3 contains 13 residues. The V segment lost 5 bases and the J segment 5 bases; nucleotides outside the gene matches: 5. CDR3 region: CASSPGTAYGYTF. The DNA for the CDR3 is TGTGCCAGCAGTCCGGGGACAGCATATGGCTACACCTTC.

The sample holds a few counts of this clonotype. The chain links TRBV18 to TRBJ1-3; D is uncertain. The germline V gene has CDR1 KGHSH and CDR2 LQKENI. Trimming removed 5 bases from V and 2 bases from J, with 16 bases in between. CDR3 length equals 16 residues. The CDR3 nucleotides are TGTGCCAGCTCAATCGACATTCTACTAACTGGAAACACCATATATTTT. Translation gives CASSIDILLTGNTIYF.

This clonotype was seen at least ten times. The V and J genes are TRBV27 and TRBJ1-5; a weak D match, TRBD1 (5 bases). Trimming took off 5 bases at V and 0 bases at J, with 20 bases between the two ends. Germline V gene sequence: CDR1 MNHEY, CDR2 SMNVEV (reference sequence). The CDR3 is 18 residues long. The CDR3 region is CASSPRATTRYSNQPQHF. CDR3 DNA sequence: TGTGCCAGCAGTCCCAGGGCGACCACCAGATATAGCAATCAGCCCCAGCATTTT.

This clonotype is medium-sized. The chain links TRBV5-1 to TRBJ1-2; D not resolved. This CDR3 region has 15 residues. CDR1 is SGHRS, CDR2 YFSETQ, per germline. V lost 0 bases and J 2 bases, leaving 11 bases between the germline ends. The DNA for the CDR3 is TGCGCCAGCAGCTTGGCGGCAGACCGGAACTATGGCTACACCTTC. Protein sequence: CASSLAADRNYGYTF.

This clonotype counts as medium-sized (0.01 to 0.1%). The CDR3 region has the DNA TGTGCCTGGAGTGCTTGGCTAGCGGAGAGAACCGGGGAGCTGTTTTTT. The encoded protein is CAWSAWLAERTGELFF. The chain links TRBV30 to TRBJ2-2, with 7 bases matching TRBD2. From germline, CDR1 is GTSNPN and CDR2 SVGIG (reference sequence). Losses at the gene ends were 1 base for V and 5 bases for J; bases not matched to a gene: 10. CDR3 size: 16 residues.

This chain connects TRBV6-5 to TRBJ2-4, with TRBD1 identical over 9 bases. Trimming cost V 4 bases and J 7 bases; bases outside gene matches: 11. CDR1 MNHEY and CDR2 SVGAGI come from the germline V gene. This CDR3 spans 16 amino acids. As DNA, the CDR3 is TGTGCCAGCAGTTCCCCATGGGAGACAGGGGGGAACATTCAGTACTTC. Its translation: CASSSPWETGGNIQYF.

This clonotype was counted between two and nine times. The chain carries TRBV7-8 and TRBJ1-4; D gene uncertain. The CDR3 totals 17 residues. The V and J ends lost 5 bases and 0 bases respectively, with 16 bases between them. Germline values: CDR1 SGHVS, CDR2 FQNEAQ. The CDR3 DNA reads as TGTGCCAGCAGCCTTTTTGGAGAGGCCGCAACTAATGAAAAACTGTTTTTT. Its translation: CASSLFGEAATNEKLFF.

In this sample, this clonotype is medium-sized. V gene TRBV20-1 combines with J gene TRBJ2-3; 7 bases match TRBD1. V was clipped by 5 bases and J by 0 bases; unmatched bases: 5. The CDR3 spans 14 residues. Germline V gene lookup returns CDR1 DFQATT and CDR2 SNEGSKA (reference sequence). This chain's CDR3 is CSAPGQYSTDTQYF. The CDR3 DNA sequence: TGCAGTGCTCCGGGACAGTATAGCACAGATACGCAGTATTTT.

This clonotype was observed at least ten times. The J gene is TRBJ2-1, the V gene TRBV30, with TRBD1 matching over 9 bases. Germline trimming cut 0 bases from V and 3 bases from J; bases unmatched to any gene: 12. CDR3 size: 18 residues. Germline loops: CDR1 GTSNPN, CDR2 SVGIG (reference sequence). CDR3 sequence (DNA): TGTGCCTGGAGTGTACAGGGGGCCGGGGTGGGGCTCTACAATGAGCAGTTCTTC. Amino acids: CAWSVQGAGVGLYNEQFF.

This clonotype was counted ten times or more. The V call is TRBV6-1, the J call TRBJ1-3, with D unresolved. V was cut by 3 bases and J by 0 bases, with 12 bases left in between. This CDR3 spans 16 amino acids. The germline V gene has CDR1 MNHNS and CDR2 SASEGT. Here the CDR3 reads CASSEAGASSGNTIYF. The CDR3 nucleotides read TGTGCCAGCAGTGAGGCCGGCGCGAGCTCTGGAAACACCATATATTTT.

By share, this clonotype counts as medium-sized. The rearrangement links TRBV20-1 to TRBJ1-5, with TRBD1 matching over 8 bases. Trimming removed 5 bases from V and 1 base from J; junction bases left unmatched: 4. The germline V gene encodes CDR1 DFQATT and CDR2 SNEGSKA (reference sequence). CDR3 length equals 14 residues. In nucleotides, the CDR3 is TGCAGTGCTGCGGACAGGGAAAGCAATCAGCCCCAGCATTTT. As protein: CSAADRESNQPQHF.

This clonotype is labeled medium-sized. The chain uses TRBV2 and TRBJ1-2; 11 bases line up with TRBD1. V shed 5 bases, J shed 2 bases, and the junction held 7 bases outside the gene matches. The CDR3 has 16 residues. CDR1 is SNHLY, CDR2 FYNNEI, per germline. The CDR3 DNA reads as TGTGCCAGCAGTCCCTTCGGACAGGGGGCCAACTATGGCTACACCTTC. Protein sequence: CASSPFGQGANYGYTF.

In its sample, this clonotype is medium-sized. The rearrangement uses TRBV6-5 and TRBJ1-1; TRBD1 matches at 9 bases. V lost 2 bases, J lost 7 bases, and 2 bases stayed unmatched. Germline lookup yields CDR1 MNHEY and CDR2 SVGAGI. The CDR3 covers 13 residues. The CDR3, as DNA: TGTGCCAGCAGTTACGAGACAGGGGGTGAAGCTTTCTTT. This encodes CASSYETGGEAFF.

The chain combines TRBV28 with TRBJ1-3, with 8 bases identical to TRBD1. Germline assignment: CDR1 MDHEN and CDR2 SYDVKM. This CDR3 spans 16 amino acids. V was clipped by 7 bases and J by 1 base; unmatched bases: 9. This chain's CDR3 is CASTIRGLGSGNTIYF. The CDR3 coding sequence is TGTGCCAGCACGATCAGGGGGCTAGGGTCTGGAAACACCATATATTTT.

This clonotype has a count of ten or more. The rearrangement joins TRBV3-1 to TRBJ1-2, with 9 nucleotides matching TRBD1. Per germline, CDR1 LGHDT and CDR2 YNNKEL (reference sequence). With V trimmed by 4 bases and J by 6 bases, 9 bases remained unmatched. CDR3 length equals 15 residues. CDR3 nucleotides: TGTGCCAGCAGCCTTCAATCCGGGACAGGGAATGGCTACACCTTC. This encodes CASSLQSGTGNGYTF.

By its share, this clonotype is medium-sized. The chain recombines TRBV18 with TRBJ2-5, with 8 bases identical to TRBD1. Germline CDR1 and CDR2: KGHSH and LQKENI. Trimming removed 6 bases from V and 4 bases from J; junction bases left unmatched: 7. This CDR3 has 14 residues. CDR3 sequence reads: CASSLDRGRETQYF. The CDR3 DNA sequence: TGTGCCAGCTCCCTCGACAGGGGACGAGAGACCCAGTACTTC.